This T cell receptor beta chain was retrieved from a study of metastatic and nonmetastatic thyroid tumors. The study, taken as a whole, reports: Relative to benign nodules, malignant thyroid tumors were reportedly characterized by significantly elevated TCR beta diversity in blood and tumor.

The germline gives CDR1 SGHNT, CDR2 YYREEE (reference sequence). The V and J ends lost 3 bases and 3 bases respectively, with 18 bases between them. This CDR3 spans 17 amino acids. As processed by the authors: Construction of a distant-metastasis classifier for papillary thyroid cancer relied on CDR3 differences across clinicopathological groups. Using MiXCR, TCRdb reanalyzed the PCR reads. The V and J calls and clone size are TCRdb's, not the authors'. The repertoire holds around 22,000 clones, around 19% seen once, with about 2.9% in the top ten. The table lists this clone with many counts. Its antigen is not known. Every patient underwent thyroid surgery untreated.

Sequenced: adjacent normal tissue. This sequence joins TRBV5-4 and TRBJ2-2; TRBD2 might be the D (6 bases). The receptor comes from a male donor with papillary thyroid cancer or a benign thyroid nodule (not recorded which). Some clones in this sample may be carry-over from other donors' samples. CDR3 loop: CASSSAGTPSYTGELFF. Written as DNA, the CDR3 is TGTGCCAGCAGCTCCGCCGGGACTCCAAGTTACACCGGGGAGCTGTTTTTT. Full variable domain (outside the CDR3, taken from reference TRBV5-4 and TRBJ2-2): ETGVTQSPTHLIKTRGQQVTLRCSSQSGHNTVSWYQQALGQGPQFIFQYYREEENGRGNFPPRFSGLQFPNYSSELNVNALELDDSALYLCASSSAGTPSYTGELFFGEGSRLTVL.